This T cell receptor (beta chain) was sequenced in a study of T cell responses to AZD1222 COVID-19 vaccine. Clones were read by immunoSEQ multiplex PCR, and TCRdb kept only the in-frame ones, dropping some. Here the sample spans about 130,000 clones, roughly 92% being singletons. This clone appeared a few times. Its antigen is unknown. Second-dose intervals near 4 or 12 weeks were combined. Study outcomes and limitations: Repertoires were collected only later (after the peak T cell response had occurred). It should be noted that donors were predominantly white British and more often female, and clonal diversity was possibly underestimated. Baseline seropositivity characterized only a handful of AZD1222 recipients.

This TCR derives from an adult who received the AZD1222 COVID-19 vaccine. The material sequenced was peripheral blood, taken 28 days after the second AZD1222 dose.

The CDR3 nucleotides are TGTGCCAGCAGAAGCCCGGGGGGGAAGAACACCGGGGAGCTGTTTTTT. It codes for CASRSPGGKNTGELFF. The rearrangement links TRBV27 to TRBJ2-2; 8 bases align to TRBD2. Germline V gives CDR1 MNHEY, CDR2 SMNVEV (reference sequence). The CDR3 is made up of 16 amino acids. V shed 6 bases, J shed 1 base, and the junction held 7 bases outside the gene matches.